Reported below is one T cell receptor beta chain. No antigen is known for it. Base-call qualities are not available, and no considerably larger clone is one nucleotide away. This CDR3 is also generated by other DNA sequences in the sample. Donors were healthy HIV-negative adults with no recently reported acute infections or vaccinations. Only Caucasian adults living in Nashville, Tennessee, USA were represented among the donors. CD4+ T cells were enriched by magnetic negative selection; naive cells were then positively selected on CD45RA, and the negative fraction formed the memory subset. Blood was collected by leukapheresis, and PBMCs were isolated by Ficoll-Histopaque density gradient centrifugation and then cryopreserved in liquid nitrogen vapor phase. Purity and quantity of every magnetically sorted T cell population were checked by analytical flow cytometry. Genomic DNA was isolated from each sorted fraction and quantified by UV absorbance on a Nanodrop 2000c.

Using the deep immunoSEQ assay, TCR CDR3 regions were amplified from genomic DNA by multiplex PCR. Extracted genomic DNA from each cell subset was distributed evenly across all wells of several immunoSEQ 96-well plates, and each plate was treated as a replicate. For sorted subsets, each replicate PCR was loaded with roughly 0.2 ug genomic DNA, equivalent to about 33,000 T cell genomes. The purified libraries were quantified using a Qubit 3.0 fluorometer, sized with a Bioanalyzer 2100, and then quantified again using the KAPA Library Quantification kit. Every immunoSEQ 96-well plate was sequenced on a separate single-read 150-cycle Illumina NextSeq 550 flow cell. The paper's processing steps were these. The immunoSEQ output contained only junctional sequences without quality scores, so filtering could not match that applied to full-length reads. To assign V/J genes and CDR3, sequences were annotated using PyIR, a Python wrapper for IgBLAST v1.9, with IMGT germline references. Reads were filtered out if the reads had weak V/J assignments (E-value above 1e-6), no CDR3, stop codons, out-of-frame junctions, or ambiguous translated residues. V3J clonotypes were defined as sequences sharing an identical inferred V gene, J gene, and CDR3 amino acid sequence. Percentage overlap between repertoires was computed as shared unique clonotypes divided by the size of the smaller repertoire. Three approaches were used to assess repertoire richness: RTK rarefaction, the Chao1 estimator, and Recon v2.1 estimates of unobserved clonotypes. Generation probabilities were computed with OLGA for all TCRbeta clonotypes obtained by the gDNA method from several donors. Held by TCRdb, this immuneACCESS table contains in-frame sequences only and omits some clones. Under half of the omission traces to an unresolved V gene where checked; the cause of the rest is unknown. The D gene and trimming were derived from the DNA, and the V and J assignments and clone size from that table. This sample has 2 million to 3 million clones in its table, and around 94% of those were observed once. The ten top clones hold 0.11% to 0.15% of the sample.

The data were taken from a study of shared clonotypes between healthy human individuals (dated by TCRdb to 2020 to 2021). Study-level background: A couple of women and three men aged 18 to 49 years were included in the cohort. For each donor, three plates each were used for CD4 naive and CD4 memory, two plates were used for CD8 naive, and one plate was used for CD8 memory. To estimate repertoire size and how much clonotype sharing occurs between individuals, the study deeply sequenced the blood TCR repertoires of about 5 healthy adults. Libraries were prepared and TCR repertoires were sequenced by different laboratories using diverse techniques, in order to increase sequencing depth and limit assay-specific biases. Per donor, leukapheresis produced somewhere between about 0.9 and 10 billion PBMCs. Broad study findings and their caveats: Clonotypes shared by all four sorted-subset donors showed higher generation probabilities than non-shared clonotypes. Even with the large sequencing depth, rarefaction of the sorted-subset datasets indicated that sequencing was incomplete. Roughly 5% of naive CD4, 3.5% of naive CD8, roughly 2.5% of memory CD4, and about 0.4% of memory CD8 clonotypes were shared across several donors. Because the study included only a small number of donors, the genetic and exposure-history diversity represented was limited. Naive subsets generally had larger estimated clonotype richness than memory subsets. Sampling was limited to blood, and TCR repertoires in tissue likely differ from TCR repertoires in blood. Pairwise subsampling indicated that sequencing depth was expected to affect the degree of clonotype sharing among donors.

Including the terminal cysteine and phenylalanine, the CDR3 comprises 11 residues. This entry keeps only the CDR3 DNA: 33 bases, framed from base 1. At the junction V is shortened by 4 bases and J by 0 bases, with 1 base in between. In the germline V gene (reference sequence), CDR1 corresponds to DFQATT and CDR2 to SNEGSKA. This clonotype originated in a man between 18 and 35 years old in good health. In this chain, TRBV20-1 is recombined with TRBJ2-1, with the D gene not confidently named. Sample: naive CD4+ T cells sorted from blood. This sample's cell subset or site label indicates: CD45RA+ positively selected. In nucleotides, the sequence is TGCAGTGCTAACTCCTACAATGAGCAGTTCTTC. Translated, it reads CSANSYNEQFF.